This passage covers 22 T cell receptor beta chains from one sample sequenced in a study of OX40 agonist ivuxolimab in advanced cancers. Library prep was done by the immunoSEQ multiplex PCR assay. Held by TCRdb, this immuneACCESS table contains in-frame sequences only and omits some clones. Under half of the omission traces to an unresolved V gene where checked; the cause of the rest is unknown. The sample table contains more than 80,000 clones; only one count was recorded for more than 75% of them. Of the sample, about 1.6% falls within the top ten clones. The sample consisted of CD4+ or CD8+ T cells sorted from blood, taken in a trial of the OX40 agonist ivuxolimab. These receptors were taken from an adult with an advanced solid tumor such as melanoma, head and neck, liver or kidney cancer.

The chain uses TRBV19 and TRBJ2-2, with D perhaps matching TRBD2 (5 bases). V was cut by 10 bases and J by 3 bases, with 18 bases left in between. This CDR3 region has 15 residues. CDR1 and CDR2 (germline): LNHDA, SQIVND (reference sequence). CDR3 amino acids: CATKSQAGDTGELFF. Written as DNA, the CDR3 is TGTGCCACTAAGTCCCAGGCCGGGGACACCGGGGAGCTGTTTTTT.

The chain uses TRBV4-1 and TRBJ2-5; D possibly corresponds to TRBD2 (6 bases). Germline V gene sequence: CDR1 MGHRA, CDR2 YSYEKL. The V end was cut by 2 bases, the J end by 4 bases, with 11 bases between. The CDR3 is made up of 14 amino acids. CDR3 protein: CASSQPTSGETQYF. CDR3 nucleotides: TGCGCCAGCAGCCAACCGACTAGTGGAGAGACCCAGTACTTC.

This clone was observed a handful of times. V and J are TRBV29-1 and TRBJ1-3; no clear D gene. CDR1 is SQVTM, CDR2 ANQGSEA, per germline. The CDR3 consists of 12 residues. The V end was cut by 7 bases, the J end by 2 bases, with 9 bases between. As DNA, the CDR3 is TGCAGCGCGATGGCCCCTGGAAACACCATATATTTT. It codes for CSAMAPGNTIYF.

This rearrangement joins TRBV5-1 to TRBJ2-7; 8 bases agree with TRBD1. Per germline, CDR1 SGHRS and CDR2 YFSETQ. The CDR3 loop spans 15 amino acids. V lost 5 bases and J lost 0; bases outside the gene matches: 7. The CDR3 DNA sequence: TGCGCCAGCAGACCTGGACAGGGAGGCTCCTACGAGCAGTACTTC. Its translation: CASRPGQGGSYEQYF.

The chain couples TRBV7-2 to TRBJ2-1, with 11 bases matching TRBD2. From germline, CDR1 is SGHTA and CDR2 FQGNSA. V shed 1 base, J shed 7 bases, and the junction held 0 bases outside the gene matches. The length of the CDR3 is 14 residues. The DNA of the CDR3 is TGTGCCAGCAGCTTAGTAGCGGGAGGGAATGAGCAGTTCTTC. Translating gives CASSLVAGGNEQFF.

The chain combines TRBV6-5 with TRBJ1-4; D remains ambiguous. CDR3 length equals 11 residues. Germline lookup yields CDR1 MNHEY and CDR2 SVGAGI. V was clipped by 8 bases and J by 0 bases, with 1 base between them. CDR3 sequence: CASATNEKLFF. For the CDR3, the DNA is TGTGCCAGCGCAACTAATGAAAAACTGTTTTTT.

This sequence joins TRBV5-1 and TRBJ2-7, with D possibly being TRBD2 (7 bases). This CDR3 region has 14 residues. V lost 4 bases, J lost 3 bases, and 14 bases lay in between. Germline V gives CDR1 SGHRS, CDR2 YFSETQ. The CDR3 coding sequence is TGCGCCAGCAGCGTGGGAGGGGGGGACTACGAGCAGTACTTC. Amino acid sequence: CASSVGGGDYEQYF.

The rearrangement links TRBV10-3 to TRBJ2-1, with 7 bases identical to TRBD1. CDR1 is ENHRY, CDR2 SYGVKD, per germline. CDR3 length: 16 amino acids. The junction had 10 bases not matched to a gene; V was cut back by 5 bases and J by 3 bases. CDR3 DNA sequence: TGTGCCATCAGTCAAAACCGGGACAGAAGCTACAATGAGCAGTTCTTC. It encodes CAISQNRDRSYNEQFF.

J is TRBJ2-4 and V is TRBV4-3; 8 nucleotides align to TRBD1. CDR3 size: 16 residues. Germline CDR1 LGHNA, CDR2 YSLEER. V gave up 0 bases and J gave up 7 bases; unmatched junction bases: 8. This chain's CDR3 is CASSQDFRTGLNIQYF. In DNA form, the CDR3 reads TGCGCCAGCAGCCAAGATTTCCGGACAGGGTTGAACATTCAGTACTTC.

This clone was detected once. This CDR3 reads CASSLGVGNSYEQYF. The CDR3 nucleotides read TGCGCCAGCAGCTTGGGGGTCGGGAACTCCTACGAGCAGTACTTC. This sequence joins TRBV5-1 and TRBJ2-7; the D gene is possibly TRBD2 (5 bases). The CDR3 spans 15 residues. The V end was cut by 0 bases, the J end by 0 bases, with 10 bases between. The germline CDR1 and CDR2 sequences are SGHRS and YFSETQ.

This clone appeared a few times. CDR3 amino acids: CAWSVSMNTEAFF. DNA of the CDR3: TGTGCCTGGAGTGTATCCATGAACACTGAAGCTTTCTTT. The chain couples TRBV30 to TRBJ1-1; D is ambiguous. Germline V CDR1 and CDR2: GTSNPN, SVGIG (reference sequence). V lost 0 bases, J lost 0 bases, and 5 bases lay in between. This CDR3 spans 13 amino acids.

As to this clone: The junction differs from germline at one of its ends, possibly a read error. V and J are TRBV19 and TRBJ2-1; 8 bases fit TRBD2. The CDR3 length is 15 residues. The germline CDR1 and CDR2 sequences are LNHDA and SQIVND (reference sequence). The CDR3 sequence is CASDLGAGGYSEQFF. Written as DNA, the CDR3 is TGTGCCAGTGACCTTGGGGCGGGGGGCTACAGTGAGCAGTTCTTC.

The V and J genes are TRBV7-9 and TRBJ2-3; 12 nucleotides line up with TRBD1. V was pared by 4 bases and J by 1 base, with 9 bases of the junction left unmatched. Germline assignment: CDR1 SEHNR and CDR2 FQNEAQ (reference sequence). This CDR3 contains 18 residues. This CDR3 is CASSSKGTGGAGTDTQYF. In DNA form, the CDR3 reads TGTGCCAGCAGCTCGAAGGGGACAGGGGGCGCGGGCACAGATACGCAGTATTTT. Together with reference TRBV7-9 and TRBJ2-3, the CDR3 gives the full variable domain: DTGVSQNPRHKITKRGQNVTFRCDPISEHNRLYWYRQTLGQGPEFLTYFQNEAQLEKSRLLSDRFSAERPKGSFSTLEIQRTEQGDSAMYLCASSSKGTGGAGTDTQYFGPGTRLTVL.

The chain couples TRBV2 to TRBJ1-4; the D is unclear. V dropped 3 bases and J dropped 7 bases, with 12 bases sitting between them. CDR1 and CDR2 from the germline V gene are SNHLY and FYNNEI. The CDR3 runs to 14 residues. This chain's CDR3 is CASSENGFGEKLFF. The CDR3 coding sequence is TGTGCCAGCAGTGAGAATGGGTTTGGTGAAAAACTGTTTTTT.

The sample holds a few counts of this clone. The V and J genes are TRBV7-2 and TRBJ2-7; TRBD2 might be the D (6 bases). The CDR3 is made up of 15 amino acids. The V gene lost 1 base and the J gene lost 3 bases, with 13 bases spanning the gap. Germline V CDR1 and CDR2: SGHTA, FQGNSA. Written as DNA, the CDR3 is TGTGCCAGCAGCTTAGGGGCGGCCGGGAGCTACGAGCAGTACTTC. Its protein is CASSLGAAGSYEQYF.

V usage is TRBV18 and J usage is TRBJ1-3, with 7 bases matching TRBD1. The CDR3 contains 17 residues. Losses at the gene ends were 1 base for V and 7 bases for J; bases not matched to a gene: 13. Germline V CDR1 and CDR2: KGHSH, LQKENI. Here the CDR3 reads CASSPRSQSGGGNTIYF. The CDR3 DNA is TGTGCCAGCTCACCACGTTCGCAAAGTGGAGGGGGCAACACCATATATTTT.

The CDR3 region has the DNA TGTGCCAGCCGATGGAGCTCTTCTAACACCATATATTTT. This sequence encodes CASRWSSSNTIYF. The chain has TRBV14 and TRBJ1-3; D unresolved. The CDR3 has 13 residues. V was clipped by 8 bases and J by 7 bases, with 15 bases between them. Germline CDR1 and CDR2: SGHDN and FVKESK.

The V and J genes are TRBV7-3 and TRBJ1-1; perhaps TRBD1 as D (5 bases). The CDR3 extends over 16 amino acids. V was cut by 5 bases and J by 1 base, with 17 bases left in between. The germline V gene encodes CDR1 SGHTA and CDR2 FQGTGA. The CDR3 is CASSPHAGSANTEAFF. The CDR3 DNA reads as TGTGCCAGCAGCCCCCATGCAGGGTCGGCGAACACTGAAGCTTTCTTT. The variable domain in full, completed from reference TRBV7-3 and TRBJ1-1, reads GAGVSQTPSNKVTEKGKYVELRCDPISGHTALYWYRQSLGQGPEFLIYFQGTGAADDSGLPNDRFFAVRPEGSVSTLKIQRTERGDSAVYLCASSPHAGSANTEAFFGQGTRLTVV.

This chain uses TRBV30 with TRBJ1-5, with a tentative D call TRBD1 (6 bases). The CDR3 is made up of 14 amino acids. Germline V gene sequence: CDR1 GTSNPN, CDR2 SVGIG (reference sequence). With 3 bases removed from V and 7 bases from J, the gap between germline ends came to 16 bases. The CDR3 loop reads CAWSGTGRTQPQHF. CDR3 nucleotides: TGTGCCTGGAGCGGTACAGGGCGCACACAGCCCCAGCATTTT.

Here the CDR3 DNA reads TGTGCCAGTAGTAAGGGGTCCTCTGGGGCCAACGTCCTGACTTTC. It yields the protein CASSKGSSGANVLTF. V is TRBV19 and J is TRBJ2-6; possible D gene TRBD1, 5 bases. The CDR3 contains 15 residues. Trimming removed 4 bases from V and 0 bases from J, with 7 bases in between. Germline CDR1 and CDR2: LNHDA and SQIVND (reference sequence).

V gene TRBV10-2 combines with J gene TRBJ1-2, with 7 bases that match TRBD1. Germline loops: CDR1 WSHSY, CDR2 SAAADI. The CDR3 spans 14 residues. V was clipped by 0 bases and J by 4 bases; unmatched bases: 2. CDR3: CASSESRTGYGYTF. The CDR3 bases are TGCGCCAGCAGTGAGTCTAGGACAGGCTATGGCTACACCTTC.

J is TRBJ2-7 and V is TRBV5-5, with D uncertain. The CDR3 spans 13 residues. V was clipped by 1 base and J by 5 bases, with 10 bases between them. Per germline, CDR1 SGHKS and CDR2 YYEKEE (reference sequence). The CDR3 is CASSLIPGHEQYF. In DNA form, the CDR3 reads TGTGCCAGCAGCTTGATTCCGGGCCACGAGCAGTACTTC.